The rows below give T cell receptor beta chains drawn from one sample of a study of radiotherapy plus CTLA-4 blockade in lung cancer. Clones were read by immunoSEQ multiplex PCR, and TCRdb kept only the in-frame ones, dropping some. The data show around 82,000 clones, approximately 80% seen once. Sequences were derived from peripheral blood, sampled from a patient treated with radiotherapy plus ipilimumab. Receptor source: a human donor with non-small cell lung cancer who had stable disease on radiotherapy plus ipilimumab. The CDR3 runs from the conserved cysteine through the conserved F or W. Fields, in order: CDR3 length, J gene, clone size, D gene, V gene, CDR3 DNA, CDR3 protein. D genes are given only for firm matches. Size is stated for part of the rows, as once, few or many counts, or as a class when the clone is expanded.

12	TRBJ2-7	few	NA	TRBV5-4	TGTGCCAGCAGCCGAGACAACTACGAGCAGTACTTC	CASSRDNYEQYF
13	TRBJ2-7	NA	TRBD1	TRBV5-1	TGCGCCAGCGCCCAGGGGGCGGTGGATGAGCAGTACTTC	CASAQGAVDEQYF
13	TRBJ1-5	NA	TRBD1	TRBV27	TGTGCCAGCAGTTCCGACAGGGACCAGCCCCAGCATTTT	CASSSDRDQPQHF
15	TRBJ2-6	NA	NA	TRBV30	TGTGCCTGGAGGGAACAGGGAACTGGGGCCAACGTCCTGACTTTC	CAWREQGTGANVLTF
12	TRBJ2-3	NA	NA	TRBV14	TGTGCCAGCAGCCAGTTCGGGGATACGCAGTATTTT	CASSQFGDTQYF
13	TRBJ2-5	NA	NA	TRBV9	TGTGCCAGCACCCTTAGGATTCAAGAGACCCAGTACTTC	CASTLRIQETQYF
14	TRBJ1-4	NA	NA	TRBV6-1	TGTGCCAGCAGTGAAGCGGTAACGGGAGGAAAACTGTTTTTT	CASSEAVTGGKLFF
15	TRBJ1-2	NA	NA	TRBV5-1	TGCGCCAGCAGCTCGACAGGAAGGGACAACTATGGCTACACCTTC	CASSSTGRDNYGYTF
12	TRBJ2-1	NA	NA	TRBV29-1	TGCAGCGTTCAGGTGCTCGTCCGTGAGCAGTTCTTC	CSVQVLVREQFF
15	TRBJ1-5	NA	TRBD1	TRBV19	TGTGCCAGCCACTGGGGACAGGGGGCAAATCAGCCCCAGCATTTT	CASHWGQGANQPQHF
15	TRBJ2-7	once	NA	TRBV6-5	TGTGCCAGCAGTTACCCTGGGACTCCTTCCTACGAGCAGTACTTC	CASSYPGTPSYEQYF
18	TRBJ2-3	NA	NA	TRBV21-1	TGTGCCAGCAGCAATTATAGCGGGGGGGCCGCGGACACAGATACGCAGTATTTT	CASSNYSGGAADTDTQYF
12	TRBJ1-5	NA	NA	TRBV7-9	TGTGCCAGCAGCTTAGGTGAGCAGCCCCAGCATTTT	CASSLGEQPQHF
20	TRBJ2-6	NA	TRBD1	TRBV27	TGTGCCAGCAGTCCGCCGATGCACAGGGGTGGAGGTTCTGGGGCCAACGTCCTGACTTTC	CASSPPMHRGGGSGANVLTF
16	TRBJ2-4	NA	TRBD1	TRBV11-3	TGTGCCAGCAGCTTAGGGGGGACAGGGTCTCAAAACATTCAGTACTTC	CASSLGGTGSQNIQYF
15	TRBJ1-2	NA	NA	TRBV7-9	TGTGCCAGCAGCTTAAAGCAGACAACAAGATATGGCTACACCTTC	CASSLKQTTRYGYTF
15	TRBJ2-5	NA	TRBD2	TRBV28	TGTGCCAGCTGCTCAGCGGGGGGCCCGTTAGAGACCCAGTACTTC	CASCSAGGPLETQYF
16	TRBJ2-3	NA	TRBD1	TRBV6-1	TGTGCCAGCAGTGGACTACAGGGGGATACCACAGATACGCAGTATTTT	CASSGLQGDTTDTQYF
14	TRBJ1-3	NA	NA	TRBV7-2	TGTGCCAGCAGCACGGACCTCTCTGGAAACACCATATATTTT	CASSTDLSGNTIYF
15	TRBJ2-3	once	TRBD1	TRBV2	TGTGCCAGCAGTGTCGGACAGGTCGGTGCAGATACGCAGTATTTT	CASSVGQVGADTQYF
14	TRBJ2-7	NA	TRBD2	TRBV28	TGTGCCAGCAGTCGACTAGCGGGACGAGCCGAGCAGTACTTC	CASSRLAGRAEQYF
15	TRBJ2-7	NA	NA	TRBV6-1	TGTGCCAGCAGTGAAGGCAGAACCGACTACCGCGAGCAGTACTTC	CASSEGRTDYREQYF
12	TRBJ1-1	NA	NA	TRBV21-1	TGTGCCAGCAGCTATTTTAACACTGAAGCTTTCTTT	CASSYFNTEAFF
15	TRBJ2-7	NA	NA	TRBV11-2	TGTGCCAGCAGCTTAGAATTGGTACCGGGCTACGAGCAGTACTTC	CASSLELVPGYEQYF
13	TRBJ1-1	once	NA	TRBV2	TGTGCCAGCAGTGTTAGTAGTAACACTGAAGCTTTCTTT	CASSVSSNTEAFF
15	TRBJ2-1	NA	TRBD2	TRBV5-1	TGCGCCAGCAGCTTGGGTGGGACTAGCGGCGGTGAGCAGTTCTTC	CASSLGGTSGGEQFF
13	TRBJ2-7	NA	TRBD1	TRBV10-3	TGTGCCACCCGGGACAGGGAAGGCGGCGAGCAGTACTTC	CATRDREGGEQYF
15	TRBJ1-3	once	NA	TRBV7-9	TGTGCCAGCAGCACCCCCCTCCTCTCTGGAAACACCATATATTTT	CASSTPLLSGNTIYF
15	TRBJ2-1	NA	NA	TRBV4-1	TGCGCCAGCAGCCAAGTACAGCTCTCCTACAATGAGCAGTTCTTC	CASSQVQLSYNEQFF
17	TRBJ2-3	NA	TRBD2	TRBV18	TGTGCCAGCTCACCACCTCGGGGACTATCTGGAACAGATACGCAGTATTTT	CASSPPRGLSGTDTQYF
14	TRBJ1-2	few	TRBD1	TRBV4-2	TGTGCCAGCAGCCACGACAGGGGACGCGGTGGCTACACCTTC	CASSHDRGRGGYTF
17	TRBJ2-1	once	TRBD2	TRBV9	TGTGCCAGCAGTCCCGGACTAGCGGGGGGGATCTACAATGAGCAGTTCTTC	CASSPGLAGGIYNEQFF
11	TRBJ2-7	NA	NA	TRBV25-1	TGTGCCAGCAGTGAAAGGTACGAGCAGTACTTC	CASSERYEQYF
14	TRBJ1-2	NA	NA	TRBV2	TGTGCCAGCAGTGAAAGGACAGCTAACTATGGCTACACCTTC	CASSERTANYGYTF
15	TRBJ2-1	NA	TRBD2	TRBV10-3	TGTGCCTTCAAGGGTAGCGGGCGGCGAGGCAATGAGCAGTTCTTC	CAFKGSGRRGNEQFF
15	TRBJ2-3	NA	NA	TRBV7-6	TGTGCCAGCAGCTTATTGCCCCTAAGCACAGATACGCAGTATTTT	CASSLLPLSTDTQYF
16	TRBJ2-5	NA	TRBD2	TRBV6-5	TGTGCCAGCAGTTACTCGGGGACTAGCGGCCAAGAGACCCAGTACTTC	CASSYSGTSGQETQYF
16	TRBJ1-1	NA	TRBD1	TRBV11-2	TGTGCCAGCAGCTTCCTGACCGGGACAGGGGCCACTGAAGCTTTCTTT	CASSFLTGTGATEAFF
16	TRBJ2-3	NA	TRBD1	TRBV4-2	TGTGCCAGCAGCCAAACAGGGACAGGGAGCACAGATACGCAGTATTTT	CASSQTGTGSTDTQYF
14	TRBJ2-5	once	NA	TRBV11-3	TGTGCCAGCAGCTTAGACCAGGGACAAGAGACCCAGTACTTC	CASSLDQGQETQYF
13	TRBJ2-7	NA	NA	TRBV2	TGTGCCAGCAGTGAAGCTGGCAGATACGAGCAGTACTTC	CASSEAGRYEQYF
11	TRBJ1-2	NA	NA	TRBV6-1	TGTGCCAGCAGTCGGGGGAAAGGCTACACCTTC	CASSRGKGYTF
12	TRBJ1-4	NA	NA	TRBV5-1	TGCGCCAGCAGAGGAGAGGATGAAAAACTGTTTTTT	CASRGEDEKLFF
19	TRBJ1-2	NA	NA	TRBV4-1	TGCGCCAGCAGCCAAGAGGGTCGGGACGCATTTGAAGTTAACTATGGCTACACCTTC	CASSQEGRDAFEVNYGYTF
16	TRBJ1-1	NA	NA	TRBV18	TGTGCCAGCTCACAACCGGCAGGGCCAATGAACACTGAAGCTTTCTTT	CASSQPAGPMNTEAFF
15	TRBJ2-7	NA	NA	TRBV15	TGTGCCACCAGGATAGGGCCCCCTCCCGGGGACGAGCAGTACTTC	CATRIGPPPGDEQYF
13	TRBJ1-1	NA	NA	TRBV30	TGTGCCTGGGAGGACGGTCTGAACACTGAAGCTTTCTTT	CAWEDGLNTEAFF